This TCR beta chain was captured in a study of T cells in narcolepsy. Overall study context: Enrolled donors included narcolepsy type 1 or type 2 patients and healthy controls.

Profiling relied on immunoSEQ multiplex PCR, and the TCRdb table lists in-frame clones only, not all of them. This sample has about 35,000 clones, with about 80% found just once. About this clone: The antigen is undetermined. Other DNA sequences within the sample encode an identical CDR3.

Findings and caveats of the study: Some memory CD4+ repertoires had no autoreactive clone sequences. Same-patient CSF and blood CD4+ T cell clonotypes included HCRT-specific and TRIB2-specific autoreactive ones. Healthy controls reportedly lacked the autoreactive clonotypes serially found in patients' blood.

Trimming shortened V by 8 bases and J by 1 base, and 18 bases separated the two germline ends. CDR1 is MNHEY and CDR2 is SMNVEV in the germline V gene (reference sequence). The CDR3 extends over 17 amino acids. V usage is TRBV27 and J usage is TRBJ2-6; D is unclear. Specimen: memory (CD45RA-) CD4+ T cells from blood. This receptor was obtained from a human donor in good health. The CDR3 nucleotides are TGTGCCAGCGCCAAGGGCACGGTCCAATCTGGGGCCAACGTCCTGACTTTC. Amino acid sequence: CASAKGTVQSGANVLTF.